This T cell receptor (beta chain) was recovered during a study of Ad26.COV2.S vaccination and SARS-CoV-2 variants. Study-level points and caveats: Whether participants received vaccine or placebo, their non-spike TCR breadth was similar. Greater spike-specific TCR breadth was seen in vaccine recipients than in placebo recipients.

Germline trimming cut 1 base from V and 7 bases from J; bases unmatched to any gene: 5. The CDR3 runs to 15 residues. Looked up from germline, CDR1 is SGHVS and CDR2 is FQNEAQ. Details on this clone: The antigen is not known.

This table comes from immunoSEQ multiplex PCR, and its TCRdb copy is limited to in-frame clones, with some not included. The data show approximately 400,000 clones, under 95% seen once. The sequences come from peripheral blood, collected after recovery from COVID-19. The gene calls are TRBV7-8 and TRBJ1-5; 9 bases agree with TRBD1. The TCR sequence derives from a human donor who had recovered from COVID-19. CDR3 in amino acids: CASSLGTGGQQPQHF. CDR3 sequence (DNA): TGTGCCAGCAGCTTAGGTACAGGGGGCCAGCAGCCCCAGCATTTT.